A selection of T cell receptor beta chains follows, all from one sample in a study of T-cell reconstitution after alpha-beta-depleted transplantation in children. TCRdb ran MiXCR on the PCR reads and lists one entry per CDR3 protein. This table has almost 500,000 distinct CDR3 sequences, about 10% appearing once. The sample here was PBMCs, taken before TCRalphabeta/CD19-depleted stem cell transplant. The receptor set was obtained from a child aged 2-15 years with inherited bone marrow failure, due to receive a stem cell transplant. Both conserved end residues are part of each CDR3. D genes are given only for firm matches. Some rows mark clone size as missing; the rest say once, few, many or name a class of expanded clone.

D gene	V gene	J gene	clone size	CDR3 protein	CDR3 DNA
.	TRBV4-3	TRBJ2-1	.	CASSQGIASYNEQFF	TGCGCCAGCAGCCAAGGTATAGCATCCTACAATGAGCAGTTCTTC
TRBD1	TRBV28	TRBJ2-7	.	CASSLDRVREQYF	TGTGCCAGCAGCCTAGACAGGGTCCGCGAGCAGTACTTC
TRBD2	TRBV9	TRBJ2-7	many	CASSEGGGLDYEQYF	TGTGCCAGCAGCGAGGGGGGGGGACTAGACTACGAGCAGTACTTC
TRBD1	TRBV7-2	TRBJ2-3	many	CASSWGQLDTQYF	TGTGCCAGCAGCTGGGGACAGCTAGATACGCAGTATTTT
.	TRBV14	TRBJ2-1	many	CASSQALSSANEQFF	TGTGCCAGCAGCCAAGCGCTCTCTAGCGCCAATGAGCAGTTCTTC
.	TRBV7-9	TRBJ2-1	many	CASTGAHYNEQFF	TGTGCCAGCACGGGGGCGCACTACAATGAGCAGTTCTTC
.	TRBV6-2/TRBV6-3	TRBJ2-3	many	CASSYPPPTQYF	TGTGCCAGCAGTTACCCCCCCCCTACGCAGTATTTT
TRBD2	TRBV15	TRBJ2-1	many	CATSRDMNSGRANEQFF	TGTGCCACCAGCAGAGATATGAATAGCGGGAGGGCCAATGAGCAGTTCTTC
.	TRBV12-3/TRBV12-4	TRBJ2-1	many	CASSSGLVEQFF	TGTGCCAGCAGTTCGGGGCTAGTTGAGCAGTTCTTC
TRBD2	TRBV4-2	TRBJ2-3	many	CASSPLGGGGTDTQYF	TGTGCCAGCAGCCCTTTGGGGGGGGGTGGCACAGATACGCAGTATTTT
.	TRBV6-5	TRBJ2-1	many	CASSYSGAVPNEQFF	TGTGCCAGCAGTTACTCAGGGGCCGTCCCCAATGAGCAGTTCTTC
.	TRBV12-3/TRBV12-4	TRBJ1-2	many	CASSFSSVNGYTF	TGTGCCAGCAGTTTTTCCAGTGTTAATGGCTACACCTTC
TRBD2	TRBV4-2	TRBJ2-1	many	CASSQDPAGGPFDEQFF	TGTGCCAGCAGCCAAGATCCAGCGGGAGGGCCCTTCGATGAGCAGTTCTTC
TRBD1	TRBV4-2	TRBJ2-7	many	CASSQERDSYEQYF	TGTGCCAGCAGCCAAGAGAGGGACAGCTACGAGCAGTACTTC
.	TRBV5-1	TRBJ2-2	many	CASSLVQNTGELFF	TGCGCCAGCAGCTTGGTACAAAACACCGGGGAGCTGTTTTTT
.	TRBV7-2	TRBJ1-1	.	CASSLKSTDEAFF	TGTGCCAGCAGCTTAAAGTCCACTGATGAAGCTTTCTTT
TRBD2	TRBV19	TRBJ2-1	few	CASSIGAGGWNEQFF	TGTGCCAGTAGTATCGGAGCGGGAGGGTGGAATGAGCAGTTCTTC
TRBD1	TRBV20-1	TRBJ2-5	.	CSARDRDRQETQYF	TGCAGTGCTAGAGACCGGGACAGACAAGAGACCCAGTACTTC
.	TRBV19	TRBJ2-2	few	CASSIRGSDGELFF	TGTGCCAGTAGTATTAGGGGGAGCGACGGGGAGCTGTTTTTT
TRBD2	TRBV5-1	TRBJ2-1	many	CASSYQRGHEQFF	TGCGCCAGCAGCTACCAGCGGGGCCATGAGCAGTTCTTC
.	TRBV10-1	TRBJ2-1	.	CASSERLNSYNEQFF	TGCGCCAGCAGTGAGAGGCTAAACTCCTACAATGAGCAGTTCTTC
.	TRBV20-1	TRBJ2-1	many	CSGGSSYNEQFF	TGCAGTGGGGGGAGCTCCTACAATGAGCAGTTCTTC
.	TRBV19	TRBJ2-3	.	CASSIGTPQDTQYF	TGTGCCAGTAGTATCGGGACACCACAAGATACGCAGTATTTT
.	TRBV19	TRBJ2-7	.	CASSIAPGTAPGGEQYF	TGTGCCAGTAGTATTGCCCCCGGGACAGCCCCAGGAGGGGAGCAGTACTTC
TRBD1	TRBV9	TRBJ1-1	many	CASSPDRGGHMNTEAFF	TGTGCCAGCAGCCCTGACAGGGGGGGACACATGAACACTGAAGCTTTCTTT
.	TRBV4-2	TRBJ2-3	many	CASSQGWEPSTDTQYF	TGTGCCAGCAGCCAAGGGTGGGAGCCCAGCACAGATACGCAGTATTTT
.	TRBV10-3	TRBJ1-4	few	CAISRVGDEKLFF	TGTGCCATCAGTCGGGTTGGAGATGAAAAACTGTTTTTT
.	TRBV24-1	TRBJ2-2	many	CATRGISSRELFF	TGTGCCACCAGGGGCATTTCATCCCGGGAGCTGTTTTTT
TRBD2	TRBV30	TRBJ2-1	few	CAWTPGTRSYNEQFF	TGTGCCTGGACCCCGGGGACTAGGTCCTACAATGAGCAGTTCTTC
.	TRBV7-7	TRBJ1-5	few	CASSLVLLCRHSNQPQHF	TGTGCTAGCAGCTTAGTTCTGCTTTGCAGACATAGCAATCAGCCCCAGCATTTT
TRBD2	TRBV3-1	TRBJ2-1	few	CASSHQAGGPINEQFF	TGTGCCAGCAGCCATCAAGCGGGAGGGCCGATCAATGAGCAGTTCTTC
TRBD2	TRBV20-1	TRBJ2-3	.	CSARDGGLAGSTDTQYF	TGCAGTGCTAGAGATGGGGGACTAGCGGGGTCCACAGATACGCAGTATTTT
.	TRBV12-3/TRBV12-4	TRBJ1-2	many	CASSGWVGYTF	TGTGCCAGCAGCGGATGGGTTGGCTACACCTTC
.	TRBV20-1	TRBJ2-3	many	CSASRGLSTDTQYF	TGCAGTGCTAGTCGTGGGCTCAGCACAGATACGCAGTATTTT
.	TRBV7-6	TRBJ2-3	many	CASSSTAKMTDTQYF	TGTGCCAGCAGCTCGACAGCGAAAATGACAGATACGCAGTATTTT
.	TRBV10-3	TRBJ2-3	many	CAISDEQGPDTQYF	TGTGCCATCAGTGACGAACAGGGTCCAGATACGCAGTATTTT
TRBD1	TRBV20-1	TRBJ1-3	many	CSASPGGRGGNTIYF	TGCAGTGCTAGCCCAGGGGGCCGGGGGGGAAACACCATATATTTT
.	TRBV7-9	TRBJ2-1	many	CASSLLAVEQFF	TGTGCCAGCAGCTTATTAGCAGTTGAGCAGTTCTTC
.	TRBV7-8	TRBJ2-5	many	CASFRGAQYF	TGTGCCAGCTTTAGAGGCGCCCAGTACTTC
.	TRBV7-9	TRBJ2-7	many	CASGSSRAVKQYF	TGTGCCAGCGGATCCTCCCGGGCCGTCAAGCAGTACTTC
.	TRBV3-1	TRBJ2-1	many	CASSQLPGVNEQFF	TGTGCCAGCAGCCAACTTCCCGGGGTCAATGAGCAGTTCTTC
.	TRBV7-9	TRBJ2-7	many	CASSLGLLDEQYF	TGTGCCAGCAGCTTGGGATTACTCGACGAGCAGTACTTC
.	TRBV6-1	TRBJ2-7	few	CASSEARRGDLYEQYF	TGTGCCAGCAGTGAAGCGCGTAGGGGAGATCTCTACGAGCAGTACTTC
TRBD2	TRBV3-1	TRBJ2-3	.	CASSRQGLGRADTQYF	TGTGCCAGCAGCCGCCAGGGACTAGGAAGGGCAGATACGCAGTATTTT
TRBD1	TRBV24-1	TRBJ2-2	many	CATEQGASTGELFF	TGTGCCACCGAACAGGGGGCGAGCACCGGGGAGCTGTTTTTT
.	TRBV19	TRBJ2-1	few	CASSIGKRSEQFF	TGTGCCAGTAGTATTGGTAAGCGTTCTGAGCAGTTCTTC
.	TRBV20-1	TRBJ2-2	.	CSASGGAKNTGELFF	TGCAGTGCTAGCGGAGGTGCCAAGAACACCGGGGAGCTGTTTTTT
TRBD2	TRBV27	TRBJ2-1	many	CASSLEAGVAYNEQFF	TGTGCCAGCAGTTTAGAGGCGGGAGTGGCATACAATGAGCAGTTCTTC